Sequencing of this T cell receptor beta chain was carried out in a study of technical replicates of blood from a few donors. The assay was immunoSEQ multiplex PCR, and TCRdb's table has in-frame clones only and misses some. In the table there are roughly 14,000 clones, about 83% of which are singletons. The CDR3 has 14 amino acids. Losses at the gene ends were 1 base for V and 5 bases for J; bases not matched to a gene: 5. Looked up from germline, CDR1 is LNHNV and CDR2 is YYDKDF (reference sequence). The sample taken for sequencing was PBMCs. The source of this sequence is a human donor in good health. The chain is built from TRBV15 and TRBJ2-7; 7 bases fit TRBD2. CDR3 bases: TGTGCCACCAGCAGAGGAGGGGACTACCACGAGCAGTACTTC. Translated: CATSRGGDYHEQYF.